Each of the 9 T cell receptor beta chains below was sequenced from the same sample in a study of T cells in localized non-small cell lung cancer. Assay: immunoSEQ multiplex PCR; the TCRdb copy retains only in-frame clones and omits some. The table lists roughly 1,700 clones, around 25% of them singletons, with 8.5% to 9% in the top ten. Material: normal lung tissue next to the tumor, obtained before any cancer treatment. These receptors came from a female donor at least 60 years old with stage II squamous cell lung carcinoma.

This clone was counted between two and nine times. The chain joins TRBV9 to TRBJ1-2, with 9 nucleotides matching TRBD1. The trim removed 5 bases at V and 8 bases at J, leaving 10 bases unmatched. The CDR3 runs 14 residues. CDR1 is SGDLS, CDR2 YYNGEE, per germline. Written as DNA, the CDR3 is TGTGCCAGCAGGCTCGGGACAGGGTATTCCGGCTACACCTTC. Protein product: CASRLGTGYSGYTF.

This clone is classed as medium-sized. The chain is built from TRBV9 and TRBJ2-5, with D possibly TRBD2 on 6 matching bases. Germline V lookup: CDR1 SGDLS, CDR2 YYNGEE. The CDR3 sequence is 14 residues long. The V and J ends lost 0 bases and 1 base respectively, with 7 bases between them. DNA for the CDR3: TGTGCCAGCAGCGTAGTGGGGGGCCAAGAGACCCAGTACTTC. Protein sequence: CASSVVGGQETQYF.

By sample share, this clone is large. The chain employs TRBV6-8 and TRBJ2-3; 10 bases match TRBD2. Trimming cost V 11 bases and J 0 bases; bases outside gene matches: 5. The germline gives CDR1 MNHGY, CDR2 SAAAGT. This CDR3 region has 14 residues. The chain's CDR3 is CAGKTSGSTDTQYF. As DNA, the CDR3 is TGTGCCGGGAAGACTAGCGGGAGCACAGATACGCAGTATTTT.

The sample holds a few counts of this clone. CDR3 protein: CASSLGWDIYGYTF. The CDR3 nucleotides read TGTGCCAGCAGCTTAGGATGGGACATCTATGGCTACACCTTC. The chain has TRBV11-3 and TRBJ1-2, with D perhaps TRBD1 (6 bases). This CDR3 comprises 14 residues. V was cut by 1 base and J by 4 bases, with 10 bases left in between. Germline V gene data show CDR1 as SGHNT and CDR2 as YENEEA.

This clone was seen just once. The rearrangement links TRBV5-1 to TRBJ1-1; no clear D. CDR1 is SGHRS and CDR2 is YFSETQ in the germline V gene. The germline V and J ends were trimmed by 3 bases and 0 bases, with 9 bases remaining between them. This CDR3 region has 14 residues. CDR3 amino acids: CASSSGDMNTEAFF. DNA for the CDR3: TGCGCCAGCAGCTCGGGAGATATGAACACTGAAGCTTTCTTT.

The chain couples TRBV18 to TRBJ1-2; 10 bases agree with TRBD1. This CDR3 region has 15 residues. The germline V gene encodes CDR1 KGHSH and CDR2 LQKENI. V shed 3 bases and J 5 bases; nucleotides not matched to a gene: 6. CDR3 DNA: TGTGCCAGCTCACCCGCGACAGGGGGCGAGTATGGCTACACCTTC. Translated, it gives CASSPATGGEYGYTF.

In its sample, this clone was seen a few times. This CDR3 reads CASSQETRAVQFF. The CDR3 DNA reads as TGCGCCAGCAGCCAAGAGACACGAGCGGTGCAGTTCTTC. This chain connects TRBV4-1 to TRBJ2-1, with D tentatively TRBD2 (5 bases). The CDR3 is 13 amino acids. V was cut by 0 bases and J by 12 bases, with 12 bases left in between. Germline V gene data show CDR1 as MGHRA and CDR2 as YSYEKL.

The V and J genes are TRBV11-3 and TRBJ2-7, with D possibly being TRBD1 or TRBD2 (5 bases each). V was cut by 3 bases and J by 5 bases, with 14 bases left in between. This CDR3 has 14 residues. Germline values: CDR1 SGHNT, CDR2 YENEEA. The CDR3 region is CASSLETEGDEQYF. The CDR3 DNA reads as TGTGCCAGCAGCTTGGAGACAGAGGGAGACGAGCAGTACTTC. The entire variable domain, with the rest obtained from reference TRBV11-3 and TRBJ2-7, is as follows: EAGVVQSPRYKIIEKKQPVAFWCNPISGHNTLYWYLQNLGQGPELLIRYENEEAVDDSQLPKDRFSAERLKGVDSTLKIQPAELGDSAVYLCASSLETEGDEQYFGPGTRLTVT.

This clone was counted only a few times. The chain couples TRBV11-3 to TRBJ2-7; TRBD1 aligns across 9 bases. The CDR3 has 18 amino acids. The ends lost 1 base at V and 2 bases at J; junction bases unmatched: 12. The germline V gene has CDR1 SGHNT and CDR2 YENEEA. CDR3 sequence (DNA): TGTGCCAGCAGCTTAGGGTATCTGGGACAGGGCTTCCCCTACGAGCAGTACGTC. It specifies CASSLGYLGQGFPYEQYV.